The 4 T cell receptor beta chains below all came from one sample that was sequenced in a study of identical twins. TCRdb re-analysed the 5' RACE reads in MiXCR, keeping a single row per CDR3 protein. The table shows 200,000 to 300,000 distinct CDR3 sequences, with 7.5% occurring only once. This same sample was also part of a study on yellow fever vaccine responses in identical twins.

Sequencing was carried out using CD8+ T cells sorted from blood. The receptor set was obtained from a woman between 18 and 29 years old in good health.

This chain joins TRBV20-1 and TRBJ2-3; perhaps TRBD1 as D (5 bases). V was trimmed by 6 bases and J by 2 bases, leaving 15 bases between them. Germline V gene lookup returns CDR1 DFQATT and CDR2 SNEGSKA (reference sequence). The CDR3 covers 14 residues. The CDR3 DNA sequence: TGCAGTGCAGGGGCGGAACTGACCACAGATACGCAGTATTTT. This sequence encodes CSAGAELTTDTQYF.

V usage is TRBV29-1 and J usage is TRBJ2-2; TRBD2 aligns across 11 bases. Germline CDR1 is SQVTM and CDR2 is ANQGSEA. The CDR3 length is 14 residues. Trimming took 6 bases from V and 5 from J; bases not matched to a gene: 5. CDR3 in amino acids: CSVELAGATGELFF. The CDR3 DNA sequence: TGCAGCGTCGAACTAGCGGGAGCTACCGGGGAGCTGTTTTTT.

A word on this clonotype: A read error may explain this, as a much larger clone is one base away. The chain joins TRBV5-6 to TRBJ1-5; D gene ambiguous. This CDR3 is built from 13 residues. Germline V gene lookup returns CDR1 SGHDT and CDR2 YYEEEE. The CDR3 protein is CASSLGGYQHQHF. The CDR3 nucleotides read TGTGCCAGCAGCTTGGGGGGATATCAGCACCAGCATTTT.

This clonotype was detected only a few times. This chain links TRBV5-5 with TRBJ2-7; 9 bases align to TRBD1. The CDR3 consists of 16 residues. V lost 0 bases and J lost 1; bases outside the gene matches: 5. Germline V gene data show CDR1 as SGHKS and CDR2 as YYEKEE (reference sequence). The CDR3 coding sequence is TGTGCCAGCAGCTTGGAGGGACAGGGTTTATCCTACGAGCAGTACGTC. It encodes CASSLEGQGLSYEQYV.